This T cell receptor beta chain was obtained from a study of beta chain features in type 1 diabetes. The study, taken as a whole, reports: Type 1 diabetes patients showed a moderate but significant shortening of TCRB CDR3s in all four CD4+ subsets.

The CDR3 length is 13 residues. Germline V gene lookup returns CDR1 SEHNR and CDR2 FQNEAQ (reference sequence). V dropped 0 bases and J dropped 6 bases, with 5 bases sitting between them. To note about this clone: The antigen remains unidentified.

The whole isolated RNA underwent reverse transcription, so sequencing captured expressed TCRB transcripts. Sequenced by immunoSEQ multiplex PCR; TCRdb stores in-frame clones only, minus some. This sample yields roughly 250,000 clones, of which 55% to 70% are seen a single time; approximately 0.053% belongs to the top ten. The sequenced material came from naive CD4+ T cells from blood. The sequence came from a man aged 30-40 years in good health. This chain links TRBV7-9 with TRBJ2-2; D uncertain. The CDR3 protein is CASSLAGAGELFF. In nucleotides, the CDR3 is TGTGCCAGCAGCTTAGCCGGAGCCGGGGAGCTGTTTTTT. Full variable domain (outside the CDR3, taken from reference TRBV7-9 and TRBJ2-2): DTGVSQNPRHKITKRGQNVTFRCDPISEHNRLYWYRQTLGQGPEFLTYFQNEAQLEKSRLLSDRFSAERPKGSFSTLEIQRTEQGDSAMYLCASSLAGAGELFFGEGSRLTVL.